The 16 T cell receptor beta chains given below trace back to one sample, sequenced in a study of CD8+ T cells in alopecia areata. RNA was isolated and reverse transcribed to cDNA, the sequencing template. The assay was immunoSEQ multiplex PCR, and TCRdb's table has in-frame clones only and misses some. Of about 160,000 clones in the sample, more than 75% were seen once. The sequencing here drew on CD8+ T cells sorted from blood, taken at week 0. The origin of the receptors is a human donor with alopecia areata.

The chain recombines TRBV29-1 with TRBJ2-2, with D perhaps TRBD1 or TRBD2 (5 bases each). V lost 4 bases to trimming and J lost 4 bases, with 13 bases between them. Germline loops: CDR1 SQVTM, CDR2 ANQGSEA. The CDR3 covers 14 residues. The CDR3 spells CSVVARGSTGELFF. The CDR3 nucleotides are TGCAGCGTTGTGGCCCGGGGCAGCACCGGGGAGCTGTTTTTT.

The chain uses TRBV6-1 and TRBJ2-3; TRBD1 aligns across 12 bases. The CDR3 contains 16 residues. The V gene's germline CDR1 is MNHNS and CDR2 SASEGT. The V and J ends lost 2 bases and 4 bases, in that order; junction bases with no gene match: 4. The CDR3 is CASSEWDRGLSDTQYF. The CDR3 DNA follows: TGTGCCAGCAGTGAATGGGACAGGGGGCTCTCAGATACGCAGTATTTT.

Concerning this clone itself: The DNA is omitted, as the CDR3 cannot be located on it reliably, and the CDR3 follows TCRdb's listing. The V call is TRBV5-4, the J call TRBJ2-7; TRBD1 is the table's D call, not checked against the DNA. The CDR3 adds up to 13 amino acids, both ends counted. Per germline, CDR1 SGHNT and CDR2 YYREEE (reference sequence). The CDR3 spells CASSLVAGGNIYF.

This rearrangement joins TRBV4-1 to TRBJ2-3; D remains unclear. Trimming removed 0 bases from V and 4 bases from J, with 11 bases in between. The CDR3 has 15 residues. Germline CDR1 MGHRA, CDR2 YSYEKL. The CDR3 loop is CASSQEYQTSDTQYF. The CDR3 DNA follows: TGCGCCAGCAGCCAAGAATACCAGACCTCAGATACGCAGTATTTT.

The CDR3 DNA reads as TGTGCCAGCAGTATTCCGGGACAGATGAACACTGAAGCTTTCTTT. Its translation: CASSIPGQMNTEAFF. This chain links TRBV6-5 with TRBJ1-1, with TRBD1 matching over 7 bases. The CDR3 has 15 residues. CDR1 and CDR2 from the germline V gene are MNHEY and SVGAGI. J lost 0 bases, V lost 5 bases, and 6 bases had no gene match.

The rearrangement joins TRBV7-6 to TRBJ1-1; TRBD1 might be the D (5 bases). Germline V CDR1 and CDR2: SGHVS, FNYEAQ. The CDR3 covers 14 residues. V dropped 5 bases and J dropped 3 bases, with 13 bases sitting between them. In DNA, the CDR3 is TGTGCCAGCAGCCCTTGGGGGGAAGACACTGAAGCTTTCTTT. This encodes CASSPWGEDTEAFF. Drawing the rest from reference TRBV7-6 and TRBJ1-1, the complete variable domain is GAGVSQSPRYKVTKRGQDVALRCDPISGHVSLYWYRQALGQGPEFLTYFNYEAQQDKSGLPNDRFSAERPEGSISTLTIQRTEQRDSAMYRCASSPWGEDTEAFFGQGTRLTVV.

This chain connects TRBV29-1 to TRBJ2-1, with 7 bases that match TRBD2. The junction had 9 bases not matched to a gene; V was cut back by 7 bases and J by 0 bases. CDR3 size: 15 residues. Germline V gene lookup returns CDR1 SQVTM and CDR2 ANQGSEA. CDR3 sequence reads: CSAERGGSSYNEQFF. The CDR3 region has the DNA TGCAGCGCCGAAAGGGGCGGGAGCTCCTACAATGAGCAGTTCTTC.

The chain employs TRBV4-1 and TRBJ2-2; D may be TRBD2 (5 bases). CDR3 size: 17 residues. Germline-derived CDR1 and CDR2 are MGHRA and YSYEKL. The ends were cut back, 1 base at V and 0 bases at J, with 12 bases in the middle. For the CDR3, the DNA is TGCGCCAGCAGCCAAGTCCCCGGAGGATCGAACACCGGGGAGCTGTTTTTT. Its protein is CASSQVPGGSNTGELFF.

This rearrangement joins TRBV27 to TRBJ2-3; tentatively, D is TRBD2 (6 bases). The germline gives CDR1 MNHEY, CDR2 SMNVEV (reference sequence). V was clipped by 5 bases and J by 0 bases, with 15 bases between them. The CDR3 is 16 residues long. The chain's CDR3 is CASSRAGLTSTDTQYF. The CDR3 DNA is TGTGCCAGCAGTCGGGCGGGGTTAACTAGCACAGATACGCAGTATTTT.

The V call is TRBV19, the J call TRBJ2-3; 7 positions agree with TRBD2. The CDR3 has 16 residues. V lost 6 bases to trimming and J lost 6 bases; unmatched junction nucleotides: 15. Per germline, CDR1 LNHDA and CDR2 SQIVND (reference sequence). CDR3 sequence (DNA): TGTGCCAGTAGACCACTAGCGTCGGGAGCCGGGGATACGCAGTATTTT. Translation gives CASRPLASGAGDTQYF.

This clone was seen only once. The chain recombines TRBV2 with TRBJ2-1, with no clear D. The germline CDR1 and CDR2 sequences are SNHLY and FYNNEI. Between the trimmed V and J ends, which lost 4 bases and 6 bases, there was a span of 7 bases. The CDR3 contains 12 residues. The CDR3 sequence is CASSGLSNEQFF. CDR3 DNA sequence: TGTGCCAGCAGTGGACTCTCCAATGAGCAGTTCTTC.

The chain carries TRBV5-4 and TRBJ2-7, with D tentatively TRBD2 (6 bases). Germline CDR1 SGHNT, CDR2 YYREEE (reference sequence). The CDR3 runs to 17 residues. V was shortened by 3 bases and J by 5 bases, with 24 bases between the two germline ends. CDR3 DNA sequence: TGTGCCAGCAGCTATGGGAGGTGGGAGGTGGGACGTAACGAGCAGTACTTC. Its translation: CASSYGRWEVGRNEQYF. The whole variable domain, remainder taken from reference TRBV5-4 and TRBJ2-7, is ETGVTQSPTHLIKTRGQQVTLRCSSQSGHNTVSWYQQALGQGPQFIFQYYREEENGRGNFPPRFSGLQFPNYSSELNVNALELDDSALYLCASSYGRWEVGRNEQYFGPGTRLTVT.

V is TRBV29-1 and J is TRBJ1-1; D uncertain. Trimming pared 1 base from V and 2 bases from J, leaving 11 bases between. Looked up from germline, CDR1 is SQVTM and CDR2 is ANQGSEA. The length of the CDR3 is 14 residues. The CDR3 region is CSVEGMRDNTEAFF. The CDR3 DNA follows: TGCAGCGTTGAAGGGATGCGGGATAACACTGAAGCTTTCTTT.

The chain recombines TRBV29-1 with TRBJ1-2, with 9 bases matching TRBD1. CDR1 is SQVTM and CDR2 is ANQGSEA in the germline V gene. V shed 5 bases and J 5 bases; nucleotides not matched to a gene: 15. The CDR3 length is 16 residues. Here the CDR3 reads CSVYGTGSRFLYGYTF. The DNA for the CDR3 is TGCAGCGTTTATGGGACAGGGTCGCGGTTTCTTTATGGCTACACCTTC.

This clone occurred a few times. The chain recombines TRBV28 with TRBJ2-1, with D perhaps TRBD2 (5 bases). The germline CDR1 and CDR2 sequences are MDHEN and SYDVKM. V lost 2 bases, J lost 8 bases, and 13 bases lay in between. This CDR3 comprises 14 residues. CDR3 DNA: TGTGCCAGCAGTTTACCCGGACTGATCCATGAGCAGTTCTTC. Protein sequence: CASSLPGLIHEQFF. Full variable domain (missing parts from reference TRBV28 and TRBJ2-1): DVKVTQSSRYLVKRTGEKVFLECVQDMDHENMFWYRQDPGLGLRLIYFSYDVKMKEKGDIPEGYSVSREKKERFSLILESASTNQTSMYLCASSLPGLIHEQFFGPGTRLTVL.

This chain links TRBV7-9 with TRBJ2-2, with a possible D match to TRBD1 (6 bases). Germline values: CDR1 SEHNR, CDR2 FQNEAQ (reference sequence). CDR3 length: 19 amino acids. Trimming stripped 4 bases from V and 1 base from J, with 22 bases between. Here the CDR3 DNA reads TGTGCCAGCAGCTCAAGCGCTACAGGGCGGTCGGAGAACACCGGGGAGCTGTTTTTT. Its translation is CASSSSATGRSENTGELFF.